Below, 10 T cell receptor beta chains from the same sample are listed, as sequenced in a study of T-cell reconstitution after alpha-beta-depleted transplantation in children. The TCRbeta library incorporated unique molecular identifiers. TCRdb independently ran MiXCR on the PCR reads; one entry per CDR3 protein. The top ten hold around 9.9% of the sample, which has roughly 310,000 distinct CDR3 sequences, over 20% seen once. Sample: PBMCs, mostly from graft donor cells, taken 180 days after TCRalphabeta/CD19-depleted stem cell transplant. These TCRs come from a male patient younger than 18 who had a stem cell transplant for acute lymphoblastic leukemia, so the T cells may come from the graft donor.

The CDR3 sequence: CASSQLLASSYEQYF. Written as DNA, the CDR3 is TGCGCCAGCAGCCAACTCCTAGCTAGCTCCTACGAGCAGTACTTC. The J gene is TRBJ2-7, the V gene TRBV5-1, with D possibly being TRBD2 (5 bases). With 4 bases removed from V and 0 bases from J, the gap between germline ends came to 14 bases. Germline assignment: CDR1 SGHRS and CDR2 YFSETQ. The CDR3 length is 15 residues.

This clonotype was found a few times. The chain couples TRBV15 to TRBJ2-7; 7 bases are a match to TRBD2. The trim removed 6 bases at V and 3 bases at J, leaving 5 bases unmatched. The CDR3 totals 13 residues. Germline V CDR1 and CDR2: LNHNV, YYDKDF (reference sequence). The CDR3 sequence: CATSRRDYYEQYF. For the CDR3, the DNA is TGTGCCACCAGTAGACGGGACTACTACGAGCAGTACTTC.

CDR3 in DNA: TGTGCCAGCAGCGAGGGCCCCGGGGGGGGAGAGACCCAGTACTTC. Translation gives CASSEGPGGGETQYF. The chain couples TRBV9 to TRBJ2-5; 8 nucleotides align to TRBD2. With 3 bases clipped from V and 4 bases from J, the junction kept 8 bases outside the gene matches. The CDR3 extends over 15 amino acids. Germline V lookup: CDR1 SGDLS, CDR2 YYNGEE.

In this sample, this clonotype turned up a few times. The CDR3: CASSLALGGDGYTF. The CDR3 coding sequence is TGCGCCAGCAGCTTGGCCCTAGGGGGGGATGGCTACACCTTC. This chain connects TRBV5-1 to TRBJ1-2; the D gene is possibly TRBD1 (6 bases). The length of the CDR3 is 14 residues. Germline V CDR1 and CDR2: SGHRS, YFSETQ. V was pared by 0 bases and J by 6 bases, with 12 bases between.

CDR3 bases: TGTGCCAGCAGTTTGGGGGGACTCTCCTACAATGAGCAGTTCTTC. This translates into CASSLGGLSYNEQFF. V is TRBV12-3 or TRBV12-4 and J is TRBJ2-1, with TRBD2 as a possible D gene (6 bases). With 3 bases removed from V and 0 bases from J, the gap between germline ends came to 9 bases. The CDR3 is 15 residues long.

This clonotype was counted only a few times. The rearrangement links TRBV6-1 to TRBJ1-5, with TRBD1 matching 7 bases. V gave up 9 bases and J gave up 1 base; unmatched junction bases: 6. The CDR3 totals 14 residues. Germline values: CDR1 MNHNS, CDR2 SASEGT. The CDR3 region has the DNA TGTGCCAGTCGACAGGGAAGGAGCAATCAGCCCCAGCATTTT. It specifies CASRQGRSNQPQHF.

The CDR3 nucleotides are TGCGCCAGCAGCTCGACCCAGGGTCAGCCCCAGCATTTT. Its translation: CASSSTQGQPQHF. The chain is built from TRBV5-1 and TRBJ1-5; weak D call: TRBD1 (5 bases). V shed 3 bases and J shed 6 bases, with 10 bases lying between them. Germline V lookup: CDR1 SGHRS, CDR2 YFSETQ. The CDR3 extends over 13 amino acids.

This clonotype was observed a handful of times. The rearrangement joins TRBV12-3 or TRBV12-4 to TRBJ2-1, with 9 bases fitting TRBD2. The CDR3 runs to 17 residues. After removal of 2 bases from V and 2 bases from J, the junction contained 7 bases not matched to a gene. CDR3 amino acids: CASSLLAGDTPYNEQFF. DNA of the CDR3: TGTGCCAGCAGTTTATTAGCGGGAGATACTCCCTACAATGAGCAGTTCTTC.

This clonotype showed up many times. This rearrangement joins TRBV7-2 to TRBJ2-7, with TRBD2 identical over 11 bases. Trimming removed 3 bases from V and 3 bases from J; junction bases left unmatched: 1. Germline CDR1 reads SGHTA; CDR2 reads FQGNSA. This CDR3 is built from 14 residues. CDR3 nucleotides: TGTGCCAGCAGCTTGACTAGCGGGATCTACGAGCAGTACTTC. This sequence encodes CASSLTSGIYEQYF.

The rearrangement uses TRBV6-1 and TRBJ1-3; D is undetermined. The CDR3 covers 14 residues. Germline V gives CDR1 MNHNS, CDR2 SASEGT. With 6 bases removed from V and 2 bases from J, the gap between germline ends came to 11 bases. The CDR3 is CASRDQRPGNTIYF. Written as DNA, the CDR3 is TGTGCCAGCAGGGATCAGAGACCTGGAAACACCATATATTTT.